Below, one T cell receptor (beta chain) is given with its context. Its antigen is as yet unknown. The use of a sample-barcoded 5' primer and a J-beta primer mix characterized a second PCR of roughly 7 to 11 cycles. TCRdb itself ran the 5' RACE reads through MiXCR, one entry per CDR3 protein. The sample includes 350,000 to 450,000 distinct CDR3 sequences, approximately 51% seen only once; the top ten take over 40%. The sample originates from a study of blood T cells in healthy people across ages. Study findings and constraints: CMV status of donors was not determined, possibly confounding expanded clonotype changes.

This CDR3 spans 12 amino acids. The germline CDR1 and CDR2 sequences are SGHRS and YFSETQ. J lost 9 bases, V lost 3 bases, and 3 bases had no gene match. J is TRBJ2-1 and V is TRBV5-1; 7 positions match TRBD2. Sequencing was carried out using blood. The clonotype was recovered from a man aged 60-69 years in good health. CDR3 DNA sequence: TGCGCCAGCAGCTGGGACTATGGTGAGCAGTTCTTC. It is translated as CASSWDYGEQFF.